Shown below are 12 T cell receptor beta chains from a single sample sequenced in a study of blood T cell repertoires in COVID-19. The repertoire was sequenced with immunoSEQ multiplex PCR; TCRdb's copy has only in-frame clones and lacks some. The sample records tens of thousands of clones, under 90% being singletons. Sequences were obtained from peripheral blood. All receptors derive from a human donor in a cohort sampled during active COVID-19.

The chain combines TRBV6-4 with TRBJ2-1, with 10 bases lining up with TRBD2. The J segment lost 6 bases and the V segment lost 4 bases, leaving 6 bases of the junction unmatched. Germline V gene data show CDR1 as MRHNA and CDR2 as SNTAGT. This CDR3 comprises 15 residues. CDR3 sequence (DNA): TGTGCCAGCAGTGTGATGAGCGGGGGGGTCAATGAGCAGTTCTTC. Translated, it gives CASSVMSGGVNEQFF.

This sequence joins TRBV9 and TRBJ1-1; tentative D call: TRBD1 (5 bases). There are 16 residues in the CDR3. CDR1 and CDR2 from the germline V gene are SGDLS and YYNGEE. Deletions cut 4 bases from V and 1 base from J, with 17 bases between. The CDR3 here is CASSFRVQATNTEAFF. As DNA, the CDR3 is TGTGCCAGCAGCTTCAGAGTACAGGCTACGAACACTGAAGCTTTCTTT.

The chain links TRBV2 to TRBJ2-7; 10 bases are shared with TRBD2. The CDR3 loop spans 16 amino acids. Unmatched junction bases numbered 9, after V lost 7 bases and J lost 0 bases. From germline, CDR1 is SNHLY and CDR2 FYNNEI. CDR3 in DNA: TGTGCCAGCATCTCCCTGGGACTAGCGAACTCCTACGAGCAGTACTTC. This translates into CASISLGLANSYEQYF.

The chain carries TRBV20-1 and TRBJ2-7; 16 bases are shared with TRBD2. Germline V CDR1 and CDR2: DFQATT, SNEGSKA (reference sequence). Losses at the gene ends were 3 bases for V and 7 bases for J; bases not matched to a gene: 12. The length of the CDR3 is 17 residues. CDR3 DNA sequence: TGCAGTGCTAGTCCAATGGGACTAGCGGGAGGGCCCGGGGAGCAGTACTTC. Its protein is CSASPMGLAGGPGEQYF.

The chain has TRBV9 and TRBJ2-1, with 10 bases identical to TRBD1. Germline CDR1 and CDR2: SGDLS and YYNGEE. V was pared by 0 bases and J by 10 bases, with 7 bases of the junction left unmatched. This CDR3 is 15 amino acids long. The CDR3 sequence is CASSVEGTGVGEQFF. The CDR3, as DNA: TGTGCCAGCAGCGTAGAAGGGACAGGGGTTGGGGAGCAGTTCTTC. The full variable domain, with the rest looked up from reference TRBV9 and TRBJ2-1, is DSGVTQTPKHLITATGQRVTLRCSPRSGDLSVYWYQQSLDQGLQFLIQYYNGEERAKGNILERFSAQQFPDLHSELNLSSLELGDSALYFCASSVEGTGVGEQFFGPGTRLTVL.

This clone was counted a few times. The CDR3 is CASSYLREGVPYEQYF. The CDR3 DNA reads as TGTGCCAGCAGTTACCTGCGGGAGGGCGTTCCCTACGAGCAGTACTTC. The rearrangement links TRBV27 to TRBJ2-7; TRBD2 agrees at 9 bases. Germline CDR1 MNHEY, CDR2 SMNVEV (reference sequence). The CDR3 is 16 amino acids. Trimming took 4 bases from V and 2 from J; bases not matched to a gene: 9.

The genes are TRBV9 and TRBJ2-5; D may be TRBD2 (8 bases). Germline assignment: CDR1 SGDLS and CDR2 YYNGEE. The CDR3 totals 15 residues. Trimming took 6 bases from V and 4 from J, leaving 19 bases between them. The DNA of the CDR3 is TGTGCCAGCACCTCGGGAGGGACAGCCCCAGAGACCCAGTACTTC. It is translated as CASTSGGTAPETQYF. Using reference TRBV9 and TRBJ2-5 for the parts outside the CDR3, the full variable domain is DSGVTQTPKHLITATGQRVTLRCSPRSGDLSVYWYQQSLDQGLQFLIQYYNGEERAKGNILERFSAQQFPDLHSELNLSSLELGDSALYFCASTSGGTAPETQYFGPGTRLLVL.

The CDR3 reads CASSQFREKTEAFF. CDR3 bases: TGTGCCAGCAGTCAATTCAGGGAAAAGACTGAAGCTTTCTTT. The chain couples TRBV6-5 to TRBJ1-1; possible D gene TRBD1, 5 bases. CDR3 length: 14 residues. Germline lookup yields CDR1 MNHEY and CDR2 SVGAGI. V lost 5 bases, J lost 5 bases, and 15 bases lay in between.

This chain joins TRBV14 and TRBJ1-3; no definite D call. The V end was cut by 0 bases, the J end by 3 bases, with 9 bases between. The CDR3 runs 15 residues. CDR1 and CDR2 (germline): SGHDN, FVKESK. The CDR3 sequence: CASSQERDFGNTIYF. The CDR3 nucleotides read TGTGCCAGCAGCCAAGAACGGGATTTTGGAAACACCATATATTTT.

J is TRBJ2-3 and V is TRBV19; the D gene is possibly TRBD1 (6 bases). Trimming cost V 7 bases and J 2 bases, with 19 bases left between them. The germline V gene has CDR1 LNHDA and CDR2 SQIVND (reference sequence). The CDR3 has 16 residues. The CDR3 bases are TGTGCCAGTACCGATCGTGCAGGGGCAAACACAGATACGCAGTATTTT. Its translation is CASTDRAGANTDTQYF.

V is TRBV4-3 and J is TRBJ1-2; D unresolved. CDR3 length: 14 amino acids. V lost 4 bases and J lost 8, with 17 bases in between. Per the germline V gene, CDR1 is LGHNA and CDR2 is YSLEER. CDR3 DNA sequence: TGCGCCAGCAGCCCGCGGACGGGCGCGGGGGGCTACACCTTC. Its protein is CASSPRTGAGGYTF.

This clone came up a few times. This chain uses TRBV2 with TRBJ2-7, with D unclear. V was cut by 7 bases and J by 6 bases, with 10 bases left in between. This CDR3 is 11 amino acids long. Looked up from germline, CDR1 is SNHLY and CDR2 is FYNNEI. CDR3 nucleotides: TGTGCCAGCAAGGTAGGCGGCGAGCAGTACTTC. Translation: CASKVGGEQYF.